The clone carrying this T cell receptor (beta chain) is a singleton in its sample. This specimen belongs to a study of blood T cell repertoires in COVID-19. Measured with immunoSEQ multiplex PCR; TCRdb has only the in-frame clones, and not every one. The sample shows over 250,000 clones, more than 90% of them seen only once. The CDR3 is 16 residues long. Germline assignment: CDR1 LNHNV and CDR2 YYDKDF (reference sequence). V dropped 1 base and J dropped 6 bases, with 18 bases sitting between them. Cohort placement rested on clinical history that participants reported themselves. This TCR was sampled from a man aged 60-69 years who had recovered from COVID-19. The gene calls are TRBV15 and TRBJ1-2; D perhaps matches TRBD1 (6 bases). Source material: PBMCs or T cells enriched from blood (not recorded which). The CDR3: CATSRVGGASKNGYTF. The CDR3 DNA follows: TGTGCCACCAGCAGAGTTGGGGGGGCTTCTAAGAATGGCTACACCTTC.